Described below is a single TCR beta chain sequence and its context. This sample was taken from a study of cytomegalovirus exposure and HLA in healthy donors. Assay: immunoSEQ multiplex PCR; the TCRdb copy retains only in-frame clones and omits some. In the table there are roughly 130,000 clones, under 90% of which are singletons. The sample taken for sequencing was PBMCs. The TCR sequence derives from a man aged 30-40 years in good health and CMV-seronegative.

The CDR3 DNA sequence: TGCGCCAGCAGCTTCCGGACAGGTAGTGAAAAACTGTTTTTT. Translation: CASSFRTGSEKLFF. This sequence joins TRBV5-1 and TRBJ1-4, with TRBD1 matching 7 bases. The germline gives CDR1 SGHRS, CDR2 YFSETQ. This CDR3 comprises 14 residues. Losses at the gene ends were 2 bases for V and 7 bases for J; bases not matched to a gene: 5.